The present entry profiles one T cell receptor beta chain with its context. Its antigen target is currently unknown. No clone much larger than this one lies a single base away; base qualities are absent. The protocol used for the library was 5' RACE. Sequencing instrument: NextSeq 500. Unique molecular identifiers were attached to individual cDNA molecules in the TCR library protocol so that sequencing error and PCR bias could be corrected. Both TCR alpha and beta chains were sequenced, and tight co-correlation was observed between alpha and beta sequence abundances in each sample. The authors processed their data as follows. V gene, J gene and CDR3 annotation of TCR sequences was performed with Decombinator V4. TCRs were defined as expanded if a significant change between any two time points was detected under a Poisson model with p below 0.0001. TCR abundances were normalised to the total number of TCRs sequenced per sample and were expressed as counts per million. MAIT TCRs were defined by TRAV1-2 paired with TRAJ12, TRAJ20 or TRAJ33, and iNKT TCRs by TRAV10 paired with TRAJ18. VDJdb, accessed 1 November 2021, was searched for CMV, EBV and SARS-CoV-2 annotated TCRs, with TCRs annotated for multiple antigens excluded. TCRdb's own reprocessing of the public reads used fastp at Q25 and MiXCR and kept productive beta chains. Every entry covers one CDR3 protein and lists the most common genes and DNA from its rows. In this record, the V and J calls reflect TCRdb's handling and not the investigators' own analysis. This sample is represented by about 99,000 distinct CDR3 sequences; 16% of them were singletons. Together, the top ten hold roughly 1.3% of the sample.

The study was a case-control design nested within a healthcare worker cohort in London, UK, with weekly nasopharyngeal swab PCR tests and blood sampling. Healthcare workers were recruited during the week of the UK lockdown, between 23 and 31 March 2020, and followed weekly for up to roughly 15 weeks. From its cysteine to its phenylalanine, the CDR3 spans 15 amino acids. The entry retains the CDR3 DNA only, 45 bases that are in frame from base 1. Trimming costs V 2 bases and J 1 base, and their ends lie 13 bases apart. CDR1 and CDR2 are read off the germline V gene (reference sequence) as DFQATT and SNEGSKA. The data originate from a study of early T cells in non-severe SARS-CoV-2 infection listed by TCRdb under 2021. The study in broad terms: Because TCR sequencing relied on bulk RNA taken from unsorted whole blood, pairing of alpha and beta chains was not possible. The full study reports these points: VDJdb matching was skewed toward anti-spike CD8 responses and likely underestimated virus-specific expansions by missing private and CD4 specificities.

The V and J genes are TRBV20-1 and TRBJ2-3; the D gene is perhaps TRBD2, on 6 matching bases. Sequenced: whole blood. The receptor's source is an adult who was a healthcare worker with PCR-confirmed SARS-CoV-2 infection or an uninfected control (not recorded which). The CDR3 loop reads CSARSPGEGTDTQYF. The nucleotides read TGCAGTGCTAGAAGTCCGGGGGAGGGCACAGATACGCAGTATTTT.